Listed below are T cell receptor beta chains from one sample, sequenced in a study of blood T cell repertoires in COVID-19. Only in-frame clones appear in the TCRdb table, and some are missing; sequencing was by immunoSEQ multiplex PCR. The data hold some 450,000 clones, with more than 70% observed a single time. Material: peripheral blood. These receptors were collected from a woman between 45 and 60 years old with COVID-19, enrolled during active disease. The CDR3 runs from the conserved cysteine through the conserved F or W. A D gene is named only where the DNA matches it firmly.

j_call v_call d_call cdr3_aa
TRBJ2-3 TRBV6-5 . CASSLSDTQYF
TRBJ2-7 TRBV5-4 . CASSLAVGAATLSYEQYF
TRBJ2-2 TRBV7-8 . CASSPPPKGINTGELFF
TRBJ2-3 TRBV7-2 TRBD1 CASTSQGRGTDTQYF
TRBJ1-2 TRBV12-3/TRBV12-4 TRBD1 CASSSGGAGGYTF
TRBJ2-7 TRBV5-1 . CASSLWADDEQYF
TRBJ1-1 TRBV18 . CASSPRQLNTEAFF
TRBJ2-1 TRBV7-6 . CASSLAYSSYNEQFF
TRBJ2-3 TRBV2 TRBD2 CASSVPSGGTDTQYF
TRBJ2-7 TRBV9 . CASSADSSYEQYF
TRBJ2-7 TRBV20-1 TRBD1 CSASRYRDSLYEQYF
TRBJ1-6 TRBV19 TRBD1 CASSPLGQVNSPLHF
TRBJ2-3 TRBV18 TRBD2 CASSSGGAISQYF
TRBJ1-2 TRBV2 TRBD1 CASTQGGQNFYGYTF
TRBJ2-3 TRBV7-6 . CASQGPPNTDTQYF
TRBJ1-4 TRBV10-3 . CAISESQGEKLFF
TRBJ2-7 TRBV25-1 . CASSENPSDYEQYF
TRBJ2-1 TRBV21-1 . CASSLDRGLTYNEQFF
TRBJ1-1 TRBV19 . CATLGWGQARKGTEAFF
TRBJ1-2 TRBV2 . CASSERAGVYNGYTF
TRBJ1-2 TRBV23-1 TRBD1 CASSQSGTPDRGYTF
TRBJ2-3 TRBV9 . CASSVEGLHPDTQYF
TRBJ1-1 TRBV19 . CASSTQATVNTEAFF
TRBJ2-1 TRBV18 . CASSPTGYEQFF
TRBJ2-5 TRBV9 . CASSPTPIIPQTQYF
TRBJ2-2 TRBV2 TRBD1 CASTHNRGTGDTGELFF
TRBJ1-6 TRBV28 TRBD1 CASRGDRANSPLHF
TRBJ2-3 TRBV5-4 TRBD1 CASSTDRGYTDTQYF
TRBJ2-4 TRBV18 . CASSPADTKNIQYF
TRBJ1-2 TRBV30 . CAWSVGVRGYTF
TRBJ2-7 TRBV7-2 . CASSGVAPYEQYF
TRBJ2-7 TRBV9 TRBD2 CASSPGTSGGYEQYF
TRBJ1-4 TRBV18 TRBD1 CASSAGTGEATNEKLFF
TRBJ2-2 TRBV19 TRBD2 CASSTLAGGLTGELFF
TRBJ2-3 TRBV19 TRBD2 CASSSRGVGTDTQYF
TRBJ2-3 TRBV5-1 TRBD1 CASSSDRGNIGDTQYF
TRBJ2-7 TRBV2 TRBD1 CARQADRVGEQYF
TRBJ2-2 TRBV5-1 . CASSPGSANTGELFF
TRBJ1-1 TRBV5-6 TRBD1 CASSLGDSVNTEAFF
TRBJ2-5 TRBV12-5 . CASGLVPGTQYF
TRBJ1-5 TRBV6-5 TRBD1 CASSRQGYSNQPQHF
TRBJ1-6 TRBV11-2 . CASSLVVGRQRNSPLHF
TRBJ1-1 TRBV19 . CASAPGQILMNTEAFF
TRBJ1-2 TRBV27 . CASSRTPTGTPDLGGYTF
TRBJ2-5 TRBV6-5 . CASSYEGGTRETQYF
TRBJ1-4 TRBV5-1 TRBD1 CASSLAGQGLFF
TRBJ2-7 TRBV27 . CASSFLPTGSYEQYF